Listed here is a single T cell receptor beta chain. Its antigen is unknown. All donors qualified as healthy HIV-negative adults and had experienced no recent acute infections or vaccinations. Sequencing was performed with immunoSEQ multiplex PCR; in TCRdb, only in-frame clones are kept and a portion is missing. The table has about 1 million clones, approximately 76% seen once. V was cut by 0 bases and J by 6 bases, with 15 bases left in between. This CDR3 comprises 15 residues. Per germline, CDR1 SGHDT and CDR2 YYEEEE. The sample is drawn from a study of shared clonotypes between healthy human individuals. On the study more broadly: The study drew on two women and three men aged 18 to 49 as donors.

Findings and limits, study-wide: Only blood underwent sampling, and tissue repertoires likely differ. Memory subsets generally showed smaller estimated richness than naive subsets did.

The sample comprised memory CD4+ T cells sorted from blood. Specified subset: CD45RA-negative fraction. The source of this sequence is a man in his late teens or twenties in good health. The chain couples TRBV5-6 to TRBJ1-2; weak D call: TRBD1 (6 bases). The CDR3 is CASSLDFQGFNGYTF. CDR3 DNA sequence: TGTGCCAGCAGCTTGGATTTTCAGGGGTTTAATGGCTACACCTTC.